Below, 30 T cell receptor beta chains from the same sample are listed, as sequenced in a study of cytomegalovirus exposure and HLA in healthy donors. The PCR was carried out with 60 Vbeta primers and 13 Jbeta primers. The method was immunoSEQ multiplex PCR; TCRdb's version includes in-frame clones alone and lacks a portion of them. This sample's clone table lists about 51,000 clones. Input material: PBMCs. These receptors all stem from a female donor in good health and CMV-seronegative.

The chain links TRBV29-1 to TRBJ1-2, with 9 bases lining up with TRBD1. This CDR3 contains 13 residues. J lost 8 bases, V lost 2 bases, and 6 bases had no gene match. In germline, CDR1 is SQVTM, CDR2 ANQGSEA. The CDR3 nucleotides are TGCAGCGTTGAAACAGGGGGCGTTGGCGGCTACACCTTC. It translates to CSVETGGVGGYTF.

The V gene is TRBV6-4, the J gene TRBJ2-4; tentatively, D is TRBD2 (5 bases). From germline, CDR1 is MRHNA and CDR2 SNTAGT. Trimming shortened V by 2 bases and J by 9 bases, and 14 bases separated the two germline ends. The CDR3 has 14 amino acids. The CDR3 DNA sequence: TGTGCCAGCAGTGACCACGGAAAAGGAGGCATTCAGTACTTC. It encodes CASSDHGKGGIQYF.

The rearrangement links TRBV30 to TRBJ1-2, with D possibly TRBD1 on 6 matching bases. The CDR3 runs 17 residues. The V gene lost 0 bases and the J gene lost 5 bases, with 22 bases spanning the gap. CDR1 is GTSNPN and CDR2 is SVGIG in the germline V gene (reference sequence). CDR3 in DNA: TGTGCCTGGAGTGTAGCCCCGGGGTACAGGGATCCTTATGGCTACACCTTC. Translating it yields CAWSVAPGYRDPYGYTF.

The chain has TRBV6-5 and TRBJ1-2; TRBD1 aligns across 7 bases. Germline-derived CDR1 and CDR2 are MNHEY and SVGAGI. The CDR3 is 13 amino acids. V lost 4 bases, J lost 7 bases, and 6 bases stayed unmatched. The CDR3 DNA follows: TGTGCCAGCAGTTTTGACAGGGTGCGTGGCTACACCTTC. It is translated as CASSFDRVRGYTF.

The chain joins TRBV29-1 to TRBJ2-5; 9 bases map to TRBD2. CDR3 length equals 12 residues. Germline assignment: CDR1 SQVTM and CDR2 ANQGSEA. V lost 4 bases to trimming and J lost 4 bases; unmatched junction nucleotides: 1. The CDR3 sequence: CSVVAGAETQYF. The CDR3 coding sequence is TGCAGCGTTGTAGCGGGAGCAGAGACCCAGTACTTC.

The gene calls are TRBV5-1 and TRBJ1-1; perhaps TRBD1 as D (6 bases). The CDR3 is 14 residues long. CDR1 is SGHRS and CDR2 is YFSETQ in the germline V gene. The V end was cut by 3 bases, the J end by 6 bases, with 15 bases between. This CDR3 is CASSSQGVWAEAFF. The CDR3 nucleotides read TGCGCCAGCAGCTCACAGGGAGTGTGGGCTGAAGCTTTCTTT.

This CDR3 reads CASSQSRLAGSTDTQYF. In nucleotides, the CDR3 is TGCGCCAGCAGTCAATCCCGACTAGCCGGGAGCACAGATACGCAGTATTTT. The chain joins TRBV23-1 to TRBJ2-3, with TRBD2 identical over 7 bases. TRBV23-1 is recorded as an ORF, its role being uncertain. The CDR3 is made up of 17 amino acids. After removal of 0 bases from V and 0 bases from J, the junction contained 6 bases not matched to a gene.

CDR3 in amino acids: CASSQDRGEETQYF. In DNA, the CDR3 is TGCGCCAGCAGCCAGGACAGGGGGGAAGAGACCCAGTACTTC. The V gene is TRBV4-1, the J gene TRBJ2-5; 10 bases are shared with TRBD1. The ends lost 3 bases at V and 3 bases at J; junction bases unmatched: 1. The CDR3 has 14 amino acids. The germline CDR1 and CDR2 sequences are MGHRA and YSYEKL.

The chain joins TRBV25-1 to TRBJ1-2; TRBD1 is a possible D gene (6 bases). Looked up from germline, CDR1 is MGHDK and CDR2 is SYGVNS. Trimming pared 8 bases from V and 8 bases from J, leaving 21 bases between. This CDR3 comprises 14 residues. CDR3 protein: CASSAGGAGRGYTF. The CDR3 DNA reads as TGTGCCAGCTCCGCGGGGGGCGCCGGAAGGGGCTACACCTTC.

V and J are TRBV13 and TRBJ2-2, with D maybe TRBD1 (6 bases). Germline V gives CDR1 PRHDT, CDR2 FYEKMQ (reference sequence). CDR3 size: 16 residues. Trimming pared 5 bases from V and 0 bases from J, leaving 13 bases between. In nucleotides, the CDR3 is TGTGCCAGCAGCATAACCGGGACAACGAACACCGGGGAGCTGTTTTTT. This encodes CASSITGTTNTGELFF.

The rearrangement links TRBV30 to TRBJ2-2, with 10 bases fitting TRBD2. CDR1 is GTSNPN, CDR2 SVGIG, per germline (reference sequence). V was pared by 0 bases and J by 2 bases, with 9 bases of the junction left unmatched. CDR3 size: 18 residues. The CDR3 sequence is CAWSVQASGSGNTGELFF. CDR3 DNA: TGTGCCTGGAGTGTTCAGGCTAGCGGGAGTGGAAACACCGGGGAGCTGTTTTTT.

The V call is TRBV2, the J call TRBJ2-4; D is perhaps TRBD2 (7 bases). The CDR3 loop spans 15 amino acids. V was cut by 3 bases and J by 0 bases, with 9 bases left in between. Germline loops: CDR1 SNHLY, CDR2 FYNNEI. The CDR3 DNA reads as TGTGCCAGCAGTGATCGGGGGGCAGCCAAAAACATTCAGTACTTC. Residues: CASSDRGAAKNIQYF.

CDR3: CASSYSSGGAYDEQFF. The CDR3 bases are TGTGCCAGCAGTTACTCTAGCGGGGGGGCTTATGATGAGCAGTTCTTC. V usage is TRBV6-5 and J usage is TRBJ2-1; 11 bases are a match to TRBD2. V was pared by 0 bases and J by 8 bases, with 6 bases of the junction left unmatched. From germline, CDR1 is MNHEY and CDR2 SVGAGI. The CDR3 loop spans 16 amino acids.

The gene calls are TRBV29-1 and TRBJ2-1; 8 bases agree with TRBD1. V was pared by 7 bases and J by 0 bases, with 8 bases of the junction left unmatched. Germline values: CDR1 SQVTM, CDR2 ANQGSEA. This CDR3 is built from 15 residues. The CDR3 DNA follows: TGCAGCGCCCCCGGACAGGGCAGCTCCTACAATGAGCAGTTCTTC. It encodes CSAPGQGSSYNEQFF.

The chain employs TRBV29-1 and TRBJ2-4; 8 bases match TRBD2. CDR3 length: 18 amino acids. V lost 3 bases, J lost 2 bases, and 15 bases stayed unmatched. Germline V CDR1 and CDR2: SQVTM, ANQGSEA. The CDR3 region has the DNA TGCAGCGTTGATCCCGCTAGCGGGCCGCTCGTGACCAAAAACATTCAGTACTTC. Translating it yields CSVDPASGPLVTKNIQYF.

V gene TRBV6-6 combines with J gene TRBJ1-2; the match to TRBD1 covers 7 bases. This CDR3 region has 13 residues. Per the germline V gene, CDR1 is MNHNY and CDR2 is SVGAGI (reference sequence). V dropped 6 bases and J dropped 5; count of bases not matched to a gene: 6. CDR3 nucleotides: TGTGCCAGCAGCCGGGGACAGAAATATGGCTACACCTTC. Encoded protein: CASSRGQKYGYTF.

The J gene is TRBJ2-5, the V gene TRBV6-1, with 11 bases lining up with TRBD1. CDR1 and CDR2 from the germline V gene are MNHNS and SASEGT. Unmatched junction bases numbered 3, after V lost 5 bases and J lost 1 base. This CDR3 comprises 15 residues. CDR3 amino acids: CASSRTGGLQETQYF. For the CDR3, the DNA is TGTGCCAGCAGTAGGACAGGGGGCCTCCAAGAGACCCAGTACTTC.

The rearrangement uses TRBV7-8 and TRBJ2-5; TRBD1 is a possible D gene (6 bases). The length of the CDR3 is 15 residues. The germline CDR1 and CDR2 sequences are SGHVS and FQNEAQ. Trimming shortened V by 5 bases and J by 5 bases, and 18 bases separated the two germline ends. CDR3 residues: CASSPRQVERETQYF. The CDR3, as DNA: TGTGCCAGCAGCCCCAGACAGGTGGAGAGGGAGACCCAGTACTTC.

The chain employs TRBV5-1 and TRBJ1-5, with 10 bases identical to TRBD1. The length of the CDR3 is 15 residues. CDR1 and CDR2 from the germline V gene are SGHRS and YFSETQ. V trimming: 0 bases; J trimming: 5 bases; junction bases outside the gene matches: 2. CDR3 sequence reads: CASSLDGTGDQPQHF. The CDR3 DNA sequence: TGCGCCAGCAGCTTGGACGGGACAGGGGATCAGCCCCAGCATTTT.

V gene TRBV4-2 combines with J gene TRBJ2-2; D unresolved. Germline V gene sequence: CDR1 LGHNA, CDR2 YNFKEQ. Trimming removed 0 bases at V and 1 base at J, with 3 bases between. This CDR3 contains 14 residues. CDR3 coding DNA: TGTGCCAGCAGCCAAGATCAGAACACCGGGGAGCTGTTTTTT. As protein: CASSQDQNTGELFF.

The rearrangement links TRBV30 to TRBJ1-5; the D gene is possibly TRBD1 (6 bases). CDR3 length: 15 residues. Germline CDR1 reads GTSNPN; CDR2 reads SVGIG (reference sequence). Trimming left V 1 base short and J 7 bases short, with 17 bases between. The CDR3 nucleotides are TGTGCCTGGAGTGCCACCCCGACAGGCGTCCAGCCCCAGCATTTT. Amino acids: CAWSATPTGVQPQHF.

The CDR3 bases are TGCGCCAGCAGATCCGGGACAGGGAACCCGCTCTATGGCTACACCTTC. Its protein product is CASRSGTGNPLYGYTF. V gene TRBV5-1 combines with J gene TRBJ1-2, with 9 bases identical to TRBD1. The CDR3 runs 16 residues. J lost 4 bases, V lost 5 bases, and 12 bases had no gene match. In germline, CDR1 is SGHRS, CDR2 YFSETQ.

The V and J genes are TRBV5-1 and TRBJ1-1, with 9 bases that match TRBD1. This CDR3 region has 14 residues. V was clipped by 4 bases and J by 4 bases; unmatched bases: 5. CDR1 is SGHRS, CDR2 YFSETQ, per germline. The CDR3 sequence: CASSKDRGSTEAFF. The CDR3 DNA reads as TGCGCCAGCAGCAAAGACAGGGGGAGCACTGAAGCTTTCTTT.

J is TRBJ2-5 and V is TRBV5-1; D might be TRBD2 (6 bases). Per the germline V gene, CDR1 is SGHRS and CDR2 is YFSETQ. V was shortened by 4 bases and J by 2 bases, with 12 bases between the two germline ends. The CDR3 extends over 14 amino acids. CDR3 region: CASSPGTLQETQYF. DNA of the CDR3: TGCGCCAGCAGCCCCGGGACTTTGCAAGAGACCCAGTACTTC.

The chain combines TRBV29-1 with TRBJ2-3; 7 bases agree with TRBD2. Germline CDR1 is SQVTM and CDR2 is ANQGSEA. The CDR3 extends over 14 amino acids. Losses at the gene ends were 6 bases for V and 2 bases for J; bases not matched to a gene: 8. The CDR3 here is CSVKLSGFTDTQYF. In DNA, the CDR3 is TGCAGCGTAAAGCTTAGCGGGTTCACAGATACGCAGTATTTT.

V usage is TRBV30 and J usage is TRBJ2-7, with TRBD2 matching over 7 bases. From germline, CDR1 is GTSNPN and CDR2 SVGIG (reference sequence). V lost 3 bases to trimming and J lost 0 bases; unmatched junction nucleotides: 2. This CDR3 is built from 13 residues. In DNA, the CDR3 is TGTGCCTGGAGCGGCGGGAGCTCCTACGAGCAGTACTTC. This sequence encodes CAWSGGSSYEQYF.

On this clone: Its ends do not fully match the called genes, so a read error is possible. This sequence joins TRBV7-7 and TRBJ2-7; possibly TRBD2 for D (5 bases). CDR1 and CDR2 (germline): SSHAT, FNYEAQ (reference sequence). The CDR3 runs to 14 residues. CDR3: CASSPSGRDYEQYF. The CDR3 coding sequence is TGTGCTAGCAGCCCATCCGGACGGGACTACGAGCAGTACTTC.

This chain connects TRBV4-1 to TRBJ1-2; D is perhaps TRBD1 (5 bases). In germline, CDR1 is MGHRA, CDR2 YSYEKL. V lost 5 bases and J 8 bases, leaving 21 bases between the germline ends. The CDR3 is made up of 15 amino acids. In DNA form, the CDR3 reads TGCGCCAGCAGCTACCGGATTGGAGGGGCGCAGGGCTACACCTTC. Translating it yields CASSYRIGGAQGYTF.

The chain links TRBV6-1 to TRBJ2-6; the D gene is possibly TRBD1 (5 bases). In germline, CDR1 is MNHNS, CDR2 SASEGT. The CDR3 contains 18 residues. Between the trimmed V and J ends, which lost 6 bases and 4 bases, there was a span of 22 bases. CDR3 DNA sequence: TGTGCCAGCAGCGAACCTCCTCAGGGATCGGCCGGGGCCAACGTCCTGACTTTC. As protein: CASSEPPQGSAGANVLTF.

The V gene is TRBV6-1, the J gene TRBJ1-3; D call uncertain. V lost 5 bases, J lost 4 bases, and 9 bases lay in between. Per the germline V gene, CDR1 is MNHNS and CDR2 is SASEGT. The CDR3 covers 13 residues. The CDR3 here is CASSTLAGNTIYF. CDR3 sequence (DNA): TGTGCCAGCAGTACATTGGCCGGAAACACCATATATTTT.